Presented here are 19 T cell receptor beta chains from one specimen sequenced in a study of cytomegalovirus exposure and HLA in healthy donors. Both 60 Vbeta primers and 13 Jbeta primers went into the PCR. TCRdb's copy holds only in-frame clones and misses some; the assay was immunoSEQ multiplex PCR. Seen here are 150,000 to 170,000 clones, 65% to 85% observed once, and the top ten hold 5.6%. The sample taken for sequencing was PBMCs. These receptors were taken from a woman aged 40 to 50 in good health and CMV-seropositive.

The CDR3 region is CASSARGRGFNEQFF. The CDR3 bases are TGTGCCAGCAGCGCACGCGGGAGGGGTTTCAATGAGCAGTTCTTC. V and J are TRBV9 and TRBJ2-1; 9 nucleotides match TRBD2. The CDR3 is 15 amino acids. Germline CDR1 SGDLS, CDR2 YYNGEE. With V trimmed by 3 bases and J by 6 bases, 7 bases remained unmatched.

Only a few counts were recorded for this clone. As DNA, the CDR3 is TGTGCCAGCAGCTTTTTTGCGGCTAGCGGCTTCACAGATACGCAGTATTTT. It translates to CASSFFAASGFTDTQYF. The gene calls are TRBV13 and TRBJ2-3, with 7 positions matching TRBD2. There are 17 residues in the CDR3. CDR1 is PRHDT and CDR2 is FYEKMQ in the germline V gene (reference sequence). The trim removed 3 bases at V and 2 bases at J, leaving 11 bases unmatched.

The rearrangement links TRBV6-5 to TRBJ2-1; TRBD2 matches 8 bases. CDR1 MNHEY and CDR2 SVGAGI come from the germline V gene. V lost 0 bases to trimming and J lost 3 bases; unmatched junction nucleotides: 1. The CDR3 spans 15 residues. The CDR3 DNA reads TGTGCCAGCAGTTACTCTAGCGGGGTCTACAATGAGCAGTTCTTC. It encodes CASSYSSGVYNEQFF.

The gene calls are TRBV5-6 and TRBJ1-2; a weak D match, TRBD1 (6 bases). Germline-derived CDR1 and CDR2 are SGHDT and YYEEEE. CDR3 length: 17 residues. Trimming pared 4 bases from V and 4 bases from J, leaving 23 bases between. This CDR3 reads CASSLGHKNVPLYGYTF. As DNA, the CDR3 is TGTGCCAGCAGCCTGGGACATAAAAACGTACCCCTCTATGGCTACACCTTC. Based on the CDR3 plus reference TRBV5-6 and TRBJ1-2, the full variable domain is DAGVTQSPTHLIKTRGQQVTLRCSPKSGHDTVSWYQQALGQGPQFIFQYYEEEERQRGNFPDRFSGHQFPNYSSELNVNALLLGDSALYLCASSLGHKNVPLYGYTFGSGTRLTVV.

CDR3 coding DNA: TGTGCCCGAAGGACTAGCGGGAGCTCAGATACGCAGTATTTT. As protein: CARRTSGSSDTQYF. V and J are TRBV30 and TRBJ2-3; 13 bases are shared with TRBD2. The V gene's germline CDR1 is GTSNPN and CDR2 SVGIG (reference sequence). The ends lost 8 bases at V and 4 bases at J; junction bases unmatched: 6. The CDR3 is made up of 14 amino acids.

The genes are TRBV13 and TRBJ1-2, with TRBD1 as a possible D gene (5 bases). Deletions cut 0 bases from V and 8 bases from J, with 13 bases between. From germline, CDR1 is PRHDT and CDR2 FYEKMQ (reference sequence). The CDR3 is made up of 14 amino acids. The CDR3 DNA is TGTGCCAGCAGCTTAGGCGCCACGAACAGGGGCTACACCTTC. Protein: CASSLGATNRGYTF. Using reference TRBV13 and TRBJ1-2 for the parts outside the CDR3, the full variable domain is AAGVIQSPRHLIKEKRETATLKCYPIPRHDTVYWYQQGPGQDPQFLISFYEKMQSDKGSIPDRFSAQQFSDYHSELNMSSLELGDSALYFCASSLGATNRGYTFGSGTRLTVV.

The chain links TRBV5-1 to TRBJ2-1; the match to TRBD2 covers 7 bases. The CDR3 length is 17 residues. Germline loops: CDR1 SGHRS, CDR2 YFSETQ. V was clipped by 3 bases and J by 2 bases; unmatched bases: 11. CDR3 nucleotides: TGCGCCAGCAGCTCTCTCCCTTCTAGCGGAACCTACAATGAGCAGTTCTTC. Translation: CASSSLPSSGTYNEQFF.

V usage is TRBV27 and J usage is TRBJ2-7; no clear D gene. This CDR3 comprises 14 residues. Germline V gene data show CDR1 as MNHEY and CDR2 as SMNVEV (reference sequence). Trimming removed 2 bases from V and 4 bases from J, with 12 bases in between. The CDR3, as DNA: TGTGCCAGCAGTTTAAACTCGATGAGGTACGAGCAGTACTTC. Encoded protein: CASSLNSMRYEQYF.

The rearrangement joins TRBV28 to TRBJ1-1; a weak D match, TRBD1 (6 bases). Trimming left V 10 bases short and J 9 bases short, with 24 bases between. The CDR3 consists of 14 residues. Germline V gene lookup returns CDR1 MDHEN and CDR2 SYDVKM. The DNA of the CDR3 is TGTGCCACCTACTTACCCACGCCGGGACAAAAAGCTTTCTTT. Its protein product is CATYLPTPGQKAFF.

V is TRBV19 and J is TRBJ2-1, with 10 positions matching TRBD2. Germline trimming cut 6 bases from V and 5 bases from J; bases unmatched to any gene: 7. The CDR3 sequence is 15 residues long. Germline V gene data show CDR1 as LNHDA and CDR2 as SQIVND (reference sequence). The CDR3 reads CASRLAGEYNNEQFF. CDR3 in DNA: TGTGCCAGTAGGCTAGCGGGAGAGTATAACAATGAGCAGTTCTTC.

The V and J genes are TRBV10-2 and TRBJ2-1; TRBD2 agrees at 14 bases. The CDR3 is 14 residues long. V gave up 5 bases and J gave up 14 bases; unmatched junction bases: 8. Germline loops: CDR1 WSHSY, CDR2 SAAADI. CDR3 nucleotide sequence: TGCGCCAGCAGTTATGGACTAGCGGGAGGTTGGGAGTTCTTC. Translating gives CASSYGLAGGWEFF.

This rearrangement joins TRBV28 to TRBJ1-4; D gene unclear. Trimming shortened V by 1 base and J by 7 bases, and 19 bases separated the two germline ends. The CDR3 contains 17 residues. The germline gives CDR1 MDHEN, CDR2 SYDVKM. Here the CDR3 DNA reads TGTGCCAGCAGTTTATTACCCTCCTCATCTACAGTTGAAAAACTGTTTTTT. Translated: CASSLLPSSSTVEKLFF.

A single count supports this clone. This chain links TRBV27 with TRBJ2-7, with 8 bases aligning to TRBD2. V dropped 3 bases and J dropped 0; count of bases not matched to a gene: 13. The length of the CDR3 is 18 residues. Germline V gene data show CDR1 as MNHEY and CDR2 as SMNVEV (reference sequence). CDR3 sequence: CASSFQLAEPPLSYEQYF. The CDR3 DNA follows: TGTGCCAGCAGTTTTCAACTAGCGGAGCCCCCCCTCTCCTACGAGCAGTACTTC.

The J gene is TRBJ2-5, the V gene TRBV21-1; the table calls TRBD2, which could not be checked here. TRBV21-1 is reported as a pseudogene. CDR3 length equals 17 residues. The CDR3 DNA is TGTGCCAGCAGCGCCCCCGAGACGGGGTCACTCCAAGAGACCCAGTACTTC. Its translation: CASSAPETGSLQETQYF.

V is TRBV6-5 and J is TRBJ1-5; the D gene is possibly TRBD1 (6 bases). V gave up 2 bases and J gave up 4 bases, with 6 bases separating them. CDR3 length equals 13 residues. Germline V gene data show CDR1 as MNHEY and CDR2 as SVGAGI. CDR3 protein: CASSYGQNQPQHF. In nucleotides, the CDR3 is TGTGCCAGCAGTTACGGACAGAATCAGCCCCAGCATTTT.

The genes are TRBV7-9 and TRBJ2-7; 8 positions agree with TRBD1. CDR1 is SEHNR and CDR2 is FQNEAQ in the germline V gene (reference sequence). The CDR3 covers 14 residues. Germline trimming cut 3 bases from V and 3 bases from J; bases unmatched to any gene: 4. The CDR3 DNA is TGTGCCAGCAGCTTTGGCGGACAGGGCTACGAGCAGTACTTC. This encodes CASSFGGQGYEQYF.

This rearrangement joins TRBV18 to TRBJ1-4; no clear D gene. V lost 3 bases, J lost 6 bases, and 14 bases lay in between. Per germline, CDR1 KGHSH and CDR2 LQKENI. The CDR3 is made up of 15 amino acids. The chain's CDR3 is CASSPSEFGDEKLFF. The CDR3 nucleotides are TGTGCCAGCTCACCCAGCGAATTCGGGGATGAAAAACTGTTTTTT.

The J gene is TRBJ2-5, the V gene TRBV1; the DNA was not used to check the table's D call, TRBD1. TRBV1 has pseudogene status. The CDR3 is made up of 17 amino acids. As DNA, the CDR3 is TGCACCAGCAGCCAGGACCTCGGCAGGGGATTTCAAGAGACCCAGTACTTC. It codes for CTSSQDLGRGFQETQYF.

The gene calls are TRBV21-1 and TRBJ2-2; TRBD2, the table's D call, lacks a check against the DNA. TRBV21-1 corresponds to a pseudogene. The CDR3 runs to 14 residues. CDR3 protein: CASSKFYCTGELFF. Here the CDR3 DNA reads TGTGCCAGCAGCAAATTTTACTGCACCGGGGAGCTGTTTTTT.